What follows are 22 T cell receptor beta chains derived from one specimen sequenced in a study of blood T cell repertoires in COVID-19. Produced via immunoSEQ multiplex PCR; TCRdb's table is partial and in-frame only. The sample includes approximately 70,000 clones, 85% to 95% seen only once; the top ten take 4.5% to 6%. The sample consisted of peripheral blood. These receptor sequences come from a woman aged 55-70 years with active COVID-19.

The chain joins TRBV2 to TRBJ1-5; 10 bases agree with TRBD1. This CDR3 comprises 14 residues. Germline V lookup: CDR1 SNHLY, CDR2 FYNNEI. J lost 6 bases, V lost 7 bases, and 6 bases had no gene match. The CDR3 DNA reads TGTGCCAGCACCCCCGACAGGGGGCTTCAGCCCCAGCATTTT. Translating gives CASTPDRGLQPQHF. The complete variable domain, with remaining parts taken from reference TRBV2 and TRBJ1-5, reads EPEVTQTPSHQVTQMGQEVILRCVPISNHLYFYWYRQILGQKVEFLVSFYNNEISEKSEIFDDQFSVERPDGSNFTLKIRSTKLEDSAMYFCASTPDRGLQPQHFGDGTRLSIL.

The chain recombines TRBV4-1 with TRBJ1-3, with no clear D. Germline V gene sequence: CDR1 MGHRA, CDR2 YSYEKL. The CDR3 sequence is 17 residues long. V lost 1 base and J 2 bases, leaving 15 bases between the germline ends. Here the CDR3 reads CASSQGPRGRPGNTIYF. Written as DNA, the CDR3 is TGCGCCAGCAGCCAAGGCCCTCGGGGAAGGCCTGGAAACACCATATATTTT.

The chain's CDR3 is CASSLDRGRDEQFF. The DNA for the CDR3 is TGCGCCAGCAGCCTCGACAGGGGCCGGGATGAGCAGTTCTTC. This chain uses TRBV4-1 with TRBJ2-1; 8 bases agree with TRBD1. This CDR3 has 14 amino acids. The V gene end was trimmed by 4 bases and the J gene end by 8 bases; junction bases not matched to a gene: 7. Germline CDR1 reads MGHRA; CDR2 reads YSYEKL.

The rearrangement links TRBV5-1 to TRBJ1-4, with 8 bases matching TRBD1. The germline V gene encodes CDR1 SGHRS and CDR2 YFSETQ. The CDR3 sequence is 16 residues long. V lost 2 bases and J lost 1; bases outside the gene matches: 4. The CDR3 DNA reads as TGCGCCAGCAGCTTCGGAGACAGGGGAACTAATGAAAAACTGTTTTTT. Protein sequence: CASSFGDRGTNEKLFF.

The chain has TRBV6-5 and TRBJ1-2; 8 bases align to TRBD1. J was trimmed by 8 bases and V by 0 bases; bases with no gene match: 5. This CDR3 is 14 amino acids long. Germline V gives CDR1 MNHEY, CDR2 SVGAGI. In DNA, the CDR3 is TGTGCCAGCAGTTACTCGCAGGGGGCGCGAGGCTACACCTTC. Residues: CASSYSQGARGYTF.

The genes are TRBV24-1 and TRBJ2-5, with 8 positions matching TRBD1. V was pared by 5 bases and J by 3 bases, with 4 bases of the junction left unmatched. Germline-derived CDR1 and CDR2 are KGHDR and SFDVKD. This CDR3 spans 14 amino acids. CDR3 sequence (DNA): TGTGCCACCAGTGCCCCGACAGGGGAAGAGACCCAGTACTTC. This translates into CATSAPTGEETQYF.

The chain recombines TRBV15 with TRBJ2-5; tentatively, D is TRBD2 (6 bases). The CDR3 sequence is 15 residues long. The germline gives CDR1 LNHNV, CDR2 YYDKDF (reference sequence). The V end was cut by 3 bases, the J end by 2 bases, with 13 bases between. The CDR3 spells CATSSGVAGQETQYF. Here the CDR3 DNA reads TGTGCCACCAGCAGTGGTGTCGCGGGACAAGAGACCCAGTACTTC.

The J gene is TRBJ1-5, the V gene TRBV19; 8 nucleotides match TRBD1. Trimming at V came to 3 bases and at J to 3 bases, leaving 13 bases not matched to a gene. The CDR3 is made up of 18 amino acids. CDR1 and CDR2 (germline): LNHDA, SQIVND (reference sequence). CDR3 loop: CASSILPFGTGYNQPQHF. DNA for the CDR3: TGTGCCAGTAGTATTCTTCCCTTCGGGACAGGTTACAATCAGCCCCAGCATTTT.

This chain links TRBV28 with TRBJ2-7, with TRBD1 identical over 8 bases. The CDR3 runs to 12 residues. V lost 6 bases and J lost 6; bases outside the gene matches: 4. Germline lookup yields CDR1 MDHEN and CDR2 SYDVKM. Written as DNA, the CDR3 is TGTGCCAGCAGGACGACAGGGGTCGAGCAGTACTTC. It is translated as CASRTTGVEQYF.

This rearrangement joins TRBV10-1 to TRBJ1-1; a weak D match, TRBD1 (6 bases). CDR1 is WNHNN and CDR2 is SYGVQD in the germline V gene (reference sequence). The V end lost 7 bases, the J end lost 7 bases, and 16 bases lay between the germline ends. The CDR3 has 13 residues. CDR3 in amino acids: CASKGRGRNEAFF. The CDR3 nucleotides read TGCGCCAGCAAGGGCAGGGGAAGGAATGAAGCTTTCTTT.

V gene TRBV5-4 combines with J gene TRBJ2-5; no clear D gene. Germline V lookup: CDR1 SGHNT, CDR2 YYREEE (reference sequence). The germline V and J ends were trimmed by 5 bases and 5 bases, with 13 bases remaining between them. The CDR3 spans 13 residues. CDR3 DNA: TGTGCCAGCAGTGGAGTCGACGGGGAGACCCAGTACTTC. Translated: CASSGVDGETQYF.

The chain's CDR3 is CATSESPGTGETNEQFF. The CDR3 nucleotides are TGTGCCACCAGTGAAAGCCCCGGGACAGGGGAAACGAATGAGCAGTTCTTC. The rearrangement joins TRBV24-1 to TRBJ2-1; 10 bases are shared with TRBD1. V shed 4 bases and J 7 bases; nucleotides not matched to a gene: 12. CDR3 length: 17 amino acids. The V gene's germline CDR1 is KGHDR and CDR2 SFDVKD.

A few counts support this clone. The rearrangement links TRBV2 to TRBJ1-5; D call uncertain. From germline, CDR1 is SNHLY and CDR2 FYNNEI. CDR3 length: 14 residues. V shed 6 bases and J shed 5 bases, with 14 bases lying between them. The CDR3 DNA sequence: TGTGCCAGCAGGGGGAGGGTACTCGATCAGCCCCAGCATTTT. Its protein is CASRGRVLDQPQHF.

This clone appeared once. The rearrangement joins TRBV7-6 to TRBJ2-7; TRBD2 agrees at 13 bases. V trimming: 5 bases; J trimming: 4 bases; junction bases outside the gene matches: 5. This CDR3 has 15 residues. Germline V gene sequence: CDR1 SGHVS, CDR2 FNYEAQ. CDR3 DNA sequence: TGTGCCAGCAGCCCCGGACTAGCGGGAGAATACGAGCAGTACTTC. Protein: CASSPGLAGEYEQYF.

The CDR3 sequence: CASSGLLFEQFF. For the CDR3, the DNA is TGTGCCAGCAGTGGCCTGTTGTTTGAGCAGTTCTTC. The chain carries TRBV12-3 or TRBV12-4 and TRBJ2-1; D is undetermined. Trimming pared 5 bases from V and 9 bases from J, leaving 11 bases between. The CDR3 covers 12 residues.

CDR3 coding DNA: TGTGCCAGCAGTTCCATGGGACAGGGAGCGCAGAACTACGAGCAGTACTTC. This translates into CASSSMGQGAQNYEQYF. The chain is built from TRBV28 and TRBJ2-7; 9 positions agree with TRBD1. V lost 4 bases to trimming and J lost 3 bases; unmatched junction nucleotides: 13. The CDR3 length is 17 residues. CDR1 is MDHEN and CDR2 is SYDVKM in the germline V gene. Variable domain in full (rest from reference TRBV28 and TRBJ2-7): DVKVTQSSRYLVKRTGEKVFLECVQDMDHENMFWYRQDPGLGLRLIYFSYDVKMKEKGDIPEGYSVSREKKERFSLILESASTNQTSMYLCASSSMGQGAQNYEQYFGPGTRLTVT.

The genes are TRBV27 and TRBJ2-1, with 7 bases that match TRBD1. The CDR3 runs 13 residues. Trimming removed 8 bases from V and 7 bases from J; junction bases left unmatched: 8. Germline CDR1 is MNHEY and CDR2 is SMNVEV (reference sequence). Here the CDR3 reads CASGDRVRNEQFF. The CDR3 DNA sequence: TGTGCCAGCGGAGACAGGGTGAGGAATGAGCAGTTCTTC.

CDR3 protein: CASSQDQKRLAAENEQFF. CDR3 coding DNA: TGTGCCAGCAGCCAAGATCAAAAGAGACTAGCGGCTGAGAATGAGCAGTTCTTC. The J gene is TRBJ2-1, the V gene TRBV3-1 (or the pseudogene TRBV3-2); 9 bases match TRBD2. J was trimmed by 7 bases and V by 0 bases; bases with no gene match: 13. CDR3 length: 18 amino acids. Germline loops: CDR1 LGHDT, CDR2 YNNKEL (reference sequence).

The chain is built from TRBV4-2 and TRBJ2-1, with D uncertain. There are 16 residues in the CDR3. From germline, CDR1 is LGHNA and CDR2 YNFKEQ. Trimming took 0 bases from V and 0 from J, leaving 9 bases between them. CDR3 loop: CASSQDSASSYNEQFF. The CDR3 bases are TGTGCCAGCAGCCAAGACAGCGCAAGCTCCTACAATGAGCAGTTCTTC.

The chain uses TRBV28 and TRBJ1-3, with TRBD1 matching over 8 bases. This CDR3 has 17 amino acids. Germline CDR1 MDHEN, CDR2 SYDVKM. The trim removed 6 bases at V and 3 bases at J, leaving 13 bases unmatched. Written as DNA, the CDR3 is TGTGCCAGCAGCTCCCCTCAGGGGGCGCAAGGTGGAAACACCATATATTTT. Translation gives CASSSPQGAQGGNTIYF.

CDR3 in amino acids: CATSRAGGSNQPQHF. Here the CDR3 DNA reads TGTGCCACCTCGCGAGCCGGGGGGAGCAATCAGCCCCAGCATTTT. This rearrangement joins TRBV2 to TRBJ1-5, with D maybe TRBD1 (5 bases). V dropped 10 bases and J dropped 1 base, with 17 bases sitting between them. Per germline, CDR1 SNHLY and CDR2 FYNNEI. This CDR3 has 15 residues.

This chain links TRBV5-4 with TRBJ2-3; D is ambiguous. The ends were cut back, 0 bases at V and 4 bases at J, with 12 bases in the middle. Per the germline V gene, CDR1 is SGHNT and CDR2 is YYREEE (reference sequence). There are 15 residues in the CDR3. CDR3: CASSLVHRSSDTQYF. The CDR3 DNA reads TGTGCCAGCAGCTTGGTCCACCGTAGTTCAGATACGCAGTATTTT.